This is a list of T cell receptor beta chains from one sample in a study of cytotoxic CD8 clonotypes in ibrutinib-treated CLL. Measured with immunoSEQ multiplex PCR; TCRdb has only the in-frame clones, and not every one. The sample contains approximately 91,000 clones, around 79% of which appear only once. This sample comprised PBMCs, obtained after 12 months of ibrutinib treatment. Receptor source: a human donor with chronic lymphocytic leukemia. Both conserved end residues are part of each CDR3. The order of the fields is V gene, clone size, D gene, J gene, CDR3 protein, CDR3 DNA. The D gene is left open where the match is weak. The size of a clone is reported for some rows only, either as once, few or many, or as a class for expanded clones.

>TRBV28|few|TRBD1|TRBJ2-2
CATLRDRGNTGELFF
TGTGCCACCCTCCGGGACAGGGGTAACACCGGGGAGCTGTTTTTT
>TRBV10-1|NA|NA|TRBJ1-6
CASSGGYNSPLHF
TGCGCCAGCAGTGGGGGATATAATTCACCCCTCCACTTT
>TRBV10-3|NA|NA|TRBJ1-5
CAISEWAISEQPQHF
TGTGCCATCAGTGAGTGGGCCATCTCAGAGCAGCCCCAGCATTTT
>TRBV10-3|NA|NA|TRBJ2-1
CAIGAGANNEQFF
TGTGCCATCGGGGCGGGGGCGAACAATGAGCAGTTCTTC
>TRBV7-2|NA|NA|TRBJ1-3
CASSLAGGGPSGNTIYF
TGTGCCAGCAGCTTAGCAGGGGGGGGCCCCTCTGGAAACACCATATATTTT
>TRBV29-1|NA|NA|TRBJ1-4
CSVRGNEKLFF
TGCAGCGTTCGGGGTAATGAAAAACTGTTTTTT
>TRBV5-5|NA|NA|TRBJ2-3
CASSFSGSSTDTQYF
TGTGCCAGCAGCTTTAGCGGTTCTAGCACAGATACGCAGTATTTT
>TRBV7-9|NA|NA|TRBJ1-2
CASSLGGGSGYTF
TGTGCCAGCAGCTTAGGGGGCGGGTCTGGCTACACCTTC
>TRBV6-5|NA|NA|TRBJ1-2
CASSFREGGYTF
TGTGCCAGCAGTTTCCGGGAGGGGGGCTACACCTTC
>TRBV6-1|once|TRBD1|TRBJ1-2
CASRRTGANYGYTF
TGTGCCAGCAGGCGGACAGGAGCTAACTATGGCTACACCTTC
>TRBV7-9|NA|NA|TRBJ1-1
CASSRDGPEAFF
TGTGCCAGCAGCCGAGACGGCCCGGAAGCTTTCTTT